This record covers a single T cell receptor beta chain. The data are from a study of blood T cell repertoires in COVID-19. On the study more broadly: COVID-19 samples, acute and convalescent, were from the United States, Italy and Spain.

In the authors' methods: Amplified reference gene primers provided the basis for estimating nucleated cell counts. TCRdb's copy holds only in-frame clones and misses some; the assay was immunoSEQ multiplex PCR. Clone size and V and J calls were adopted from that table, with D and trimming inferred from the DNA. The sample has under 150,000 clones; more than 70% are singletons. Trimming left V 3 bases short and J 0 bases short, with 9 bases between. CDR1 and CDR2 (germline): SGHTA, FQGTGA. The CDR3 loop spans 15 amino acids. Source material: peripheral blood. V is TRBV7-3 and J is TRBJ1-3, with TRBD1 as a possible D gene (5 bases). This clonotype was sampled from a woman aged 55 to 70 with COVID-19, enrolled during active disease. In nucleotides, the CDR3 is TGTGCCAGCAGCTTGGGGGACTCCTCTGGAAACACCATATATTTT. Translated: CASSLGDSSGNTIYF.